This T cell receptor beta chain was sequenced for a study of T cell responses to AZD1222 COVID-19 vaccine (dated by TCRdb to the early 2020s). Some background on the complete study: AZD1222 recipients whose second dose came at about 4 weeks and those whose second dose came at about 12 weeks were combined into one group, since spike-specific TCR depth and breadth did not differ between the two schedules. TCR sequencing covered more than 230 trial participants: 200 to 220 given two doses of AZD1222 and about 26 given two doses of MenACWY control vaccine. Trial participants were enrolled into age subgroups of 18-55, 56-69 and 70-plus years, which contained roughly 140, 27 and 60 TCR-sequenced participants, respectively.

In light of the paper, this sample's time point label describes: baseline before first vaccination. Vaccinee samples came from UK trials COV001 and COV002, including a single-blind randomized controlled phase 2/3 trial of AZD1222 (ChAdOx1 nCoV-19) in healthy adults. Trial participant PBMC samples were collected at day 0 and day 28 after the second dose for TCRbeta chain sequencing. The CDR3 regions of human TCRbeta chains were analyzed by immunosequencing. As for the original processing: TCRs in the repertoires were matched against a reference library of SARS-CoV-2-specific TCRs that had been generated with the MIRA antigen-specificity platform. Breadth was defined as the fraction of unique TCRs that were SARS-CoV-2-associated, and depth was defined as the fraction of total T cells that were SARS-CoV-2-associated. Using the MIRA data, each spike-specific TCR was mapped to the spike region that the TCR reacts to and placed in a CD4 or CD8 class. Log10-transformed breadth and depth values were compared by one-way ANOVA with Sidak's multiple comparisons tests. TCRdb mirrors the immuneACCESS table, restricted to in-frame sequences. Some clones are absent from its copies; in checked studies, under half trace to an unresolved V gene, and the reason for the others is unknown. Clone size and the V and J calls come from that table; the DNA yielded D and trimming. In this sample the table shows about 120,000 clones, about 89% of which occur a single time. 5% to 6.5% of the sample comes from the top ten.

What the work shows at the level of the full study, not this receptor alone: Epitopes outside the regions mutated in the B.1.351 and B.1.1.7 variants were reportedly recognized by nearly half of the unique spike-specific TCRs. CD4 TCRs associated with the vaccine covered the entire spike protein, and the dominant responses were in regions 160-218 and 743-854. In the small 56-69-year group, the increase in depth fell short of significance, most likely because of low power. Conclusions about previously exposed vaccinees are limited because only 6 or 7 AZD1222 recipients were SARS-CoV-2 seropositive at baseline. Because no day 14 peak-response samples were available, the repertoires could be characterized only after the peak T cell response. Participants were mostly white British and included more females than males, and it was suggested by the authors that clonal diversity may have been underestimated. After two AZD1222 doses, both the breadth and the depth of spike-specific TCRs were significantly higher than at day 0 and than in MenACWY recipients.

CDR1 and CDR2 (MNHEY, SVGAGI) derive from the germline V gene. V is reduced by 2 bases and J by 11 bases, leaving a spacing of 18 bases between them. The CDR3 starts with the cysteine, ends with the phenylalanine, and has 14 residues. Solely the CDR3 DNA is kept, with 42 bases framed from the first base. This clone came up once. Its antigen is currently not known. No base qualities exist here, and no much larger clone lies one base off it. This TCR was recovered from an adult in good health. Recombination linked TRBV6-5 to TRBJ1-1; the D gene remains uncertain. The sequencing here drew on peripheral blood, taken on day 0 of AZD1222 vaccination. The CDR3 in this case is CASSYEGPLKGAFF. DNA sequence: TGTGCCAGCAGTTACGAAGGGCCTCTTAAAGGGGCTTTCTTT.